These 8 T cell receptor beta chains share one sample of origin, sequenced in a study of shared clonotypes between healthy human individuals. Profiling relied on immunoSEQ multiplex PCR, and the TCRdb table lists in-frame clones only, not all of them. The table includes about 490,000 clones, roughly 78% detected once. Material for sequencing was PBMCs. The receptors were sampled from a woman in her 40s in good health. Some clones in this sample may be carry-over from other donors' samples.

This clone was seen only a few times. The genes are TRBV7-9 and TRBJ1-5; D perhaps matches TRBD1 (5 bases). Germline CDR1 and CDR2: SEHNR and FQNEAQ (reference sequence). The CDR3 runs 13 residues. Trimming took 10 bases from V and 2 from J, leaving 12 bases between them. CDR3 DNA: TGTGCCACCGGGGGGTCAGGCAATCAGCCCCAGCATTTT. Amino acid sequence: CATGGSGNQPQHF.

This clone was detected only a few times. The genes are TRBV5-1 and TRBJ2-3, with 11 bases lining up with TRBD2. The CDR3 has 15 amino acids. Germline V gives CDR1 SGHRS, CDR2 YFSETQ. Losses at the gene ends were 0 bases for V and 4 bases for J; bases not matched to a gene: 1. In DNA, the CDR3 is TGCGCCAGCAGCTTGGTGGGACTAGCGGCAGATACGCAGTATTTT. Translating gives CASSLVGLAADTQYF.

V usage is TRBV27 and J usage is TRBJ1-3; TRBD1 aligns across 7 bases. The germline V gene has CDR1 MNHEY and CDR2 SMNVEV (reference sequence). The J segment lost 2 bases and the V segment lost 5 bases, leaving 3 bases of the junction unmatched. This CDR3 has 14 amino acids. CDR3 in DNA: TGTGCCAGCAGTATAGACAGGGCTGGAAACACCATATATTTT. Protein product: CASSIDRAGNTIYF.

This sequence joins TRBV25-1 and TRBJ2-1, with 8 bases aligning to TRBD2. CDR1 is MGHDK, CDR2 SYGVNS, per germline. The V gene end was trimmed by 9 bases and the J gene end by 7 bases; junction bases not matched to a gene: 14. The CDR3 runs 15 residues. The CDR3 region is CARPTRGPGGNEQFF. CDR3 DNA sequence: TGTGCCAGGCCGACTCGGGGGCCGGGGGGGAATGAGCAGTTCTTC.

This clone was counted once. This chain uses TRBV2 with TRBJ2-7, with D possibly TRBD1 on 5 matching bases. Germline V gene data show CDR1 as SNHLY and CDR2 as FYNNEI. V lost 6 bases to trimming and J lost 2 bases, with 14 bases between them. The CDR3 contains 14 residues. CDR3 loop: CASRQRQSTYEQYF. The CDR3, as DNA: TGTGCCAGCAGGCAAAGACAGTCCACCTACGAGCAGTACTTC. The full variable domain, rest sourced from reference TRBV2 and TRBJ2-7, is EPEVTQTPSHQVTQMGQEVILRCVPISNHLYFYWYRQILGQKVEFLVSFYNNEISEKSEIFDDQFSVERPDGSNFTLKIRSTKLEDSAMYFCASRQRQSTYEQYFGPGTRLTVT.

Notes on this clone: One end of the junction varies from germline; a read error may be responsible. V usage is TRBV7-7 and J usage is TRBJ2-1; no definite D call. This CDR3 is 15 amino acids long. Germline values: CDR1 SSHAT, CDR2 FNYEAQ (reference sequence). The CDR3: CASSLALGPNNEQFF. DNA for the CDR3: TGTGCTAGCAGCTTAGCATTGGGCCCAAACAATGAGCAGTTCTTC.

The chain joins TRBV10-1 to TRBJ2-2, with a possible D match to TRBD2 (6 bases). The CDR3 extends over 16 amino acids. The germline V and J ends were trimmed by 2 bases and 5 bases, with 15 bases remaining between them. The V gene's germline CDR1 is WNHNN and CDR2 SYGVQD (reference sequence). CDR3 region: CASSEPGLKGTGELFF. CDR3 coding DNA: TGCGCCAGCAGTGAGCCTGGACTAAAGGGAACCGGGGAGCTGTTTTTT.

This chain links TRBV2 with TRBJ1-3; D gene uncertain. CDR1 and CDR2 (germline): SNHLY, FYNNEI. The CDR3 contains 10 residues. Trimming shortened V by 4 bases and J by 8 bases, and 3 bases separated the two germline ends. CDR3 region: CASSADTIYF. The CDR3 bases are TGTGCCAGCAGTGCGGACACCATATATTTT.